The 17 T cell receptor beta chains reported below all come from one sample, sequenced in a study of T cells in Graves' hyperthyroidism and ophthalmopathy. Amplification of TCR beta CDR3 regions used RNA as the template. In the first-round RT-PCR of the TCR CDR3, the HTBI primer set was used. TCRdb recomputed calls from the multiplex PCR reads with MiXCR, one row per CDR3 protein. The sample lists around 370,000 distinct CDR3 sequences, roughly 20% occurring once. Sequences were obtained from blood. The origin of the receptors is a man between 18 and 35 years old with Graves' ophthalmopathy.

In its sample, this clonotype was seen many times. The chain carries TRBV12-3 or TRBV12-4 and TRBJ2-3, with D tentatively TRBD2 (5 bases). The CDR3 covers 16 residues. The germline V and J ends were trimmed by 2 bases and 5 bases, with 17 bases remaining between them. The CDR3 region has the DNA TGTGCCAGCAGTTTATGGGGTGAGGGATTCAGAGATACGCAGTATTTT. This sequence encodes CASSLWGEGFRDTQYF.

V gene TRBV20-1 combines with J gene TRBJ2-5; D is uncertain. This CDR3 comprises 13 residues. The ends were cut back, 5 bases at V and 5 bases at J, with 15 bases in the middle. Germline-derived CDR1 and CDR2 are DFQATT and SNEGSKA (reference sequence). The DNA for the CDR3 is TGCAGTGCTCTGCCCCGCAATGTGGAGACCCAGTACTTC. This gives the protein CSALPRNVETQYF.

This clonotype came up a few times. The CDR3 reads CATGGYTDTQYF. In nucleotides, the CDR3 is TGTGCCACCGGCGGGTACACAGATACGCAGTATTTT. This rearrangement joins TRBV9 to TRBJ2-3, with D perhaps TRBD2 (5 bases). There are 12 residues in the CDR3. V lost 9 bases, J lost 2 bases, and 10 bases lay in between. CDR1 and CDR2 (germline): SGDLS, YYNGEE.

The table lists this clonotype with a few counts. This chain links TRBV3-1 with TRBJ2-1, with 8 bases aligning to TRBD2. After removal of 4 bases from V and 4 bases from J, the junction contained 9 bases not matched to a gene. Looked up from germline, CDR1 is LGHDT and CDR2 is YNNKEL (reference sequence). CDR3 length: 16 amino acids. The CDR3 sequence is CASSPTMGGGYNEQFF. The CDR3 DNA sequence: TGTGCCAGCAGCCCCACCATGGGCGGGGGGTACAATGAGCAGTTCTTC.

This clonotype was picked up a small number of times. V usage is TRBV10-3 and J usage is TRBJ2-2; no clear D gene. The CDR3 has 14 residues. The V end was cut by 6 bases, the J end by 4 bases, with 12 bases between. CDR1 and CDR2 (germline): ENHRY, SYGVKD. The CDR3 loop is CAIRDVKSTGELFF. The DNA for the CDR3 is TGTGCCATCAGGGACGTTAAAAGCACCGGGGAGCTGTTTTTT.

This sequence joins TRBV5-1 and TRBJ2-3, with 8 bases lining up with TRBD2. The CDR3 is made up of 17 amino acids. CDR1 is SGHRS and CDR2 is YFSETQ in the germline V gene. J was trimmed by 2 bases and V by 2 bases; bases with no gene match: 10. Here the CDR3 DNA reads TGCGCCAGCAGCTTACGGACTAGCATCGGGTACACAGATACGCAGTATTTT. Protein: CASSLRTSIGYTDTQYF.

This clonotype came up many times. The chain recombines TRBV28 with TRBJ2-4; D remains ambiguous. Deletions cut 5 bases from V and 6 bases from J, with 11 bases between. The germline gives CDR1 MDHEN, CDR2 SYDVKM. This CDR3 is built from 13 residues. The DNA for the CDR3 is TGTGCCAGCAGTCCCTCAGAGACAAACATTCAGTACTTC. Protein: CASSPSETNIQYF.

This clonotype was counted between two and nine times. The V gene is TRBV4-1, the J gene TRBJ2-5; D possibly uses TRBD1 or TRBD2 (5 bases each). The CDR3 runs to 16 residues. V was pared by 3 bases and J by 1 base, with 15 bases between. Germline CDR1 MGHRA, CDR2 YSYEKL. CDR3: CASSHRWERGQETQYF. CDR3 bases: TGCGCCAGCAGCCACCGCTGGGAGAGGGGCCAAGAGACCCAGTACTTC.

The chain couples TRBV7-2 to TRBJ2-1, with D unresolved. V dropped 2 bases and J dropped 7 bases, with 6 bases sitting between them. The CDR3 consists of 12 residues. CDR1 SGHTA and CDR2 FQGNSA come from the germline V gene. The CDR3 DNA follows: TGTGCCAGCAGCTTATATAGGAATGAGCAGTTCTTC. Translating it yields CASSLYRNEQFF.

This clonotype has a handful of counts. The chain is built from TRBV5-4 and TRBJ2-5; D possibly corresponds to TRBD2 (6 bases). The germline V gene encodes CDR1 SGHNT and CDR2 YYREEE (reference sequence). V lost 0 bases, J lost 1 base, and 7 bases lay in between. The CDR3 spans 14 residues. The CDR3 reads CASSLELAQETQYF. The DNA for the CDR3 is TGTGCCAGCAGCTTGGAACTAGCCCAAGAGACCCAGTACTTC. Full variable domain (rest looked up from reference TRBV5-4 and TRBJ2-5): ETGVTQSPTHLIKTRGQQVTLRCSSQSGHNTVSWYQQALGQGPQFIFQYYREEENGRGNFPPRFSGLQFPNYSSELNVNALELDDSALYLCASSLELAQETQYFGPGTRLLVL.

This clonotype was counted at least ten times. The chain recombines TRBV20-1 with TRBJ1-5, with no clear D. Germline V gives CDR1 DFQATT, CDR2 SNEGSKA (reference sequence). V lost 0 bases to trimming and J lost 0 bases, with 9 bases between them. CDR3 length: 15 residues. CDR3 sequence: CSARDPLYSNQPQHF. The CDR3 coding sequence is TGCAGTGCTAGAGATCCCCTCTATAGCAATCAGCCCCAGCATTTT.

A few counts support this clonotype. V usage is TRBV5-1 and J usage is TRBJ2-7; D is possibly TRBD1 or TRBD2 (6 bases each). The CDR3 covers 19 residues. The germline CDR1 and CDR2 sequences are SGHRS and YFSETQ. V lost 1 base and J lost 3, with 26 bases in between. The CDR3 region has the DNA TGCGCCAGCAGCTTGATCCCGGGACAAGGGTCGGCGGACTACTACGAGCAGTACTTC. Protein product: CASSLIPGQGSADYYEQYF.

In its sample, this clonotype was seen many times. V and J are TRBV5-5 and TRBJ1-1; D possibly corresponds to TRBD1 (6 bases). The CDR3 contains 15 residues. The V and J ends lost 2 bases and 0 bases respectively, with 11 bases between them. Germline V gene sequence: CDR1 SGHKS, CDR2 YYEKEE (reference sequence). The CDR3 sequence is CASSFTGPVNTEAFF. CDR3 DNA sequence: TGTGCCAGCAGCTTTACAGGGCCCGTGAACACTGAAGCTTTCTTT. The whole variable domain, filled in from reference TRBV5-5 and TRBJ1-1, reads DAGVTQSPTHLIKTRGQQVTLRCSPISGHKSVSWYQQVLGQGPQFIFQYYEKEERGRGNFPDRFSARQFPNYSSELNVNALLLGDSALYLCASSFTGPVNTEAFFGQGTRLTVV.

This clonotype was counted many times. The V and J genes are TRBV7-9 and TRBJ1-5; 8 nucleotides agree with TRBD1. CDR1 and CDR2 from the germline V gene are SEHNR and FQNEAQ (reference sequence). CDR3 length: 12 residues. V dropped 5 bases and J dropped 12; count of bases not matched to a gene: 6. The CDR3 DNA reads as TGTGCCAGCAGCATGGGACAGGCGGACCAGCATTTT. Translating it yields CASSMGQADQHF.

This clonotype showed up many times. The chain joins TRBV6-2 or TRBV6-3 to TRBJ1-5; 9 positions match TRBD1. The CDR3 is made up of 19 amino acids. Germline-derived CDR1 and CDR2 are MNHEY and SVGEGT. V shed 0 bases and J 3 bases; nucleotides not matched to a gene: 12. For the CDR3, the DNA is TGTGCCAGCAGTTACTCCCGGGACAGGGATGTTAAGATCAATCAGCCCCAGCATTTT. Its protein product is CASSYSRDRDVKINQPQHF.

This clonotype was seen just once. The gene calls are TRBV29-1 and TRBJ2-7; D possibly corresponds to TRBD1 (5 bases). In germline, CDR1 is SQVTM, CDR2 ANQGSEA. V lost 5 bases to trimming and J lost 4 bases, with 9 bases between them. The CDR3 runs to 11 residues. The CDR3 DNA is TGCAGCGTTTACGACAGTTACGAGCAGTACTTC. Protein sequence: CSVYDSYEQYF.

In this sample, this clonotype turned up many times. V gene TRBV11-2 combines with J gene TRBJ1-5; D is perhaps TRBD1 (5 bases). V lost 5 bases and J 0 bases, leaving 8 bases between the germline ends. This CDR3 contains 14 residues. Germline assignment: CDR1 SGHAT and CDR2 FQNNGV. Written as DNA, the CDR3 is TGTGCCAGCAGCGGGGGTAATAGCAATCAGCCCCAGCATTTT. Protein sequence: CASSGGNSNQPQHF.